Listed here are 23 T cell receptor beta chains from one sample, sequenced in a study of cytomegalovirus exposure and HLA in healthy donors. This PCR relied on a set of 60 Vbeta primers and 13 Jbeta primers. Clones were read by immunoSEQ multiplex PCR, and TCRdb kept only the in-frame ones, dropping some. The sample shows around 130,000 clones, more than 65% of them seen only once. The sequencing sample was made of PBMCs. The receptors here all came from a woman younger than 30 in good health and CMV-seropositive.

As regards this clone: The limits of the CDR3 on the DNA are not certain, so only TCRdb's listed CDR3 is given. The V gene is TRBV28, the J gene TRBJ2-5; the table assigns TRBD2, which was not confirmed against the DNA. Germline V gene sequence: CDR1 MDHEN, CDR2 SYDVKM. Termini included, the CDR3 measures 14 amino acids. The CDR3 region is CASSSSDWVGTQYF.

This CDR3 is CASSQTVSTDTQYF. In DNA form, the CDR3 reads TGCGCCAGCAGTCAGACAGTGAGCACAGATACGCAGTATTTT. The chain recombines TRBV5-1 with TRBJ2-3; maybe TRBD1 (5 bases). The germline CDR1 and CDR2 sequences are SGHRS and YFSETQ. Trimming pared 5 bases from V and 0 bases from J, leaving 10 bases between. CDR3 length: 14 residues.

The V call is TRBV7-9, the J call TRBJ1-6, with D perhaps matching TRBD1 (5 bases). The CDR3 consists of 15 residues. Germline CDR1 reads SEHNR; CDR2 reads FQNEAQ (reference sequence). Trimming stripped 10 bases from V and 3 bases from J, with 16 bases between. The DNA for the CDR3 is TGTGCCATCGTATTGGGACTGAACTATAATTCACCCCTCCACTTT. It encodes CAIVLGLNYNSPLHF.

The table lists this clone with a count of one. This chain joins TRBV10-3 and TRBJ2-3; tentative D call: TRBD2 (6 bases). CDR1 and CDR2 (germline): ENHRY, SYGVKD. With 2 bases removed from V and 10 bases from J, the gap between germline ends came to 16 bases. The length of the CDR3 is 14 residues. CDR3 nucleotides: TGTGCCATCAGTGAGGAAGTGACGGGACTGGCGCAGTATTTT. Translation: CAISEEVTGLAQYF.

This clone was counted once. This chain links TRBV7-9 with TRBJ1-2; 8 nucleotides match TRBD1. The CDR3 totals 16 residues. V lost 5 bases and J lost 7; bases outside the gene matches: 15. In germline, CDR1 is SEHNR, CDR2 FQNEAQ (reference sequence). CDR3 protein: CASSPGQGAPIGGYTF. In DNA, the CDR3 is TGTGCCAGCAGCCCCGGCCAGGGGGCGCCCATTGGTGGCTACACCTTC.

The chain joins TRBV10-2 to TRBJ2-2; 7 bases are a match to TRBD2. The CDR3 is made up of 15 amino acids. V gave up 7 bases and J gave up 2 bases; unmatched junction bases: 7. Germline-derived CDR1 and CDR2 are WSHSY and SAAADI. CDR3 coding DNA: TGCGCCAGCAACGACCTAGCGGCTAACACCGGGGAGCTGTTTTTT. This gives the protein CASNDLAANTGELFF.

The CDR3 region has the DNA TGTGCCAGCAGTAGTGGGCGGGGGTTAGGAGAGACCCAGTACTTC. It codes for CASSSGRGLGETQYF. The chain recombines TRBV7-2 with TRBJ2-5; 7 nucleotides agree with TRBD2. Germline CDR1 and CDR2: SGHTA and FQGNSA. Trimming took 6 bases from V and 4 from J; bases not matched to a gene: 11. The CDR3 length is 15 residues. Using reference TRBV7-2 and TRBJ2-5 for the parts outside the CDR3, the full variable domain is GAGVSQSPSNKVTEKGKDVELRCDPISGHTALYWYRQSLGQGLEFLIYFQGNSAPDKSGLPSDRFSAERTGGSVSTLTIQRTQQEDSAVYLCASSSGRGLGETQYFGPGTRLLVL.

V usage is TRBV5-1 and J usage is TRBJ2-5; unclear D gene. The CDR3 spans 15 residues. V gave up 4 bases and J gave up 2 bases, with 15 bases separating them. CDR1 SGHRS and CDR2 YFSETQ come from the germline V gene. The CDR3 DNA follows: TGCGCCAGCAGCACCGTAAACAGAAATCAAGAGACCCAGTACTTC. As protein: CASSTVNRNQETQYF.

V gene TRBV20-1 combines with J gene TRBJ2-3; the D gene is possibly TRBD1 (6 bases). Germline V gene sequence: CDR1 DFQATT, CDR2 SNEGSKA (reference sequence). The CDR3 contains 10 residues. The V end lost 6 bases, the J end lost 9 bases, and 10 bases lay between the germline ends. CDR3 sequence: CSAVQGTQYF. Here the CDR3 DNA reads TGCAGTGCCGTACAGGGCACGCAGTATTTT.

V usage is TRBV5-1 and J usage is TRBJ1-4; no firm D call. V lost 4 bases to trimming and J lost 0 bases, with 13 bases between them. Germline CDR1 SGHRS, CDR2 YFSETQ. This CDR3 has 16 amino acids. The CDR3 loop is CASSPTVGATNEKLFF. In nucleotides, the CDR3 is TGCGCCAGCAGCCCCACGGTTGGAGCAACTAATGAAAAACTGTTTTTT. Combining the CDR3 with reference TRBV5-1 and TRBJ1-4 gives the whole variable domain KAGVTQTPRYLIKTRGQQVTLSCSPISGHRSVSWYQQTPGQGLQFLFEYFSETQRNKGNFPGRFSGRQFSNSRSEMNVSTLELGDSALYLCASSPTVGATNEKLFFGSGTQLSVL.

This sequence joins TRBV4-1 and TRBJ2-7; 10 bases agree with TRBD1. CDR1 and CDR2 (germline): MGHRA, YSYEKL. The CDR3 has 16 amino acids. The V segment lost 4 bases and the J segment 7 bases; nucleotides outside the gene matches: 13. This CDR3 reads CASSPGEGQGTWEQYF. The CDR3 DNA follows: TGCGCCAGCAGCCCGGGGGAGGGACAGGGGACGTGGGAGCAGTACTTC.

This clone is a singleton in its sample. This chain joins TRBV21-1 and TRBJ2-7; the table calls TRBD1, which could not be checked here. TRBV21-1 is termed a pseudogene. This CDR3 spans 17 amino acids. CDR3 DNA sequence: TGTGCCAGCAGCAAATTTTGGGGACAGGGGCACCTCTACGAGCAGTACTTC. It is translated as CASSKFWGQGHLYEQYF.

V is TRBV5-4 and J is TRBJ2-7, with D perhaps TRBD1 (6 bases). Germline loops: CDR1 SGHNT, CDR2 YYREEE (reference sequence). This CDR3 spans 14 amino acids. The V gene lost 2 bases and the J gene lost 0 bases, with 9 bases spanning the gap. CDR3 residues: CASSFGTNSYEQYF. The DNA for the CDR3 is TGTGCCAGCAGCTTCGGGACAAACTCCTACGAGCAGTACTTC.

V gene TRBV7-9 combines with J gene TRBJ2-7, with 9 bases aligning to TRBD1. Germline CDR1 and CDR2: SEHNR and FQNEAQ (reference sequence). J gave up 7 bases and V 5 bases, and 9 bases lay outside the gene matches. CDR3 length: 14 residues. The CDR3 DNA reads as TGTGCCAGCAGCACAGGGGGCGCCGGTAGGGAGCAGTACTTC. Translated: CASSTGGAGREQYF.

CDR3 loop: CSVVSGGANTGELFF. In DNA form, the CDR3 reads TGCAGCGTGGTTAGCGGGGGGGCGAACACCGGGGAGCTGTTTTTT. V gene TRBV29-1 combines with J gene TRBJ2-2, with 11 bases that match TRBD2. Germline CDR1 reads SQVTM; CDR2 reads ANQGSEA. V lost 6 bases and J lost 0; bases outside the gene matches: 3. The CDR3 extends over 15 amino acids.

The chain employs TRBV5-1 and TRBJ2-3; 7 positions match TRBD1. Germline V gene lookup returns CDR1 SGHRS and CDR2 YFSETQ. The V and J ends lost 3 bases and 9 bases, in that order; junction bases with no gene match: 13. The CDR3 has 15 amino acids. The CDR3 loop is CASSSGQASSSTQYF. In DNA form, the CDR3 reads TGCGCCAGCAGCTCCGGACAGGCTTCCTCATCCACGCAGTATTTT. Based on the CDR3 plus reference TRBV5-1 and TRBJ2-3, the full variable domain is KAGVTQTPRYLIKTRGQQVTLSCSPISGHRSVSWYQQTPGQGLQFLFEYFSETQRNKGNFPGRFSGRQFSNSRSEMNVSTLELGDSALYLCASSSGQASSSTQYFGPGTRLTVL.

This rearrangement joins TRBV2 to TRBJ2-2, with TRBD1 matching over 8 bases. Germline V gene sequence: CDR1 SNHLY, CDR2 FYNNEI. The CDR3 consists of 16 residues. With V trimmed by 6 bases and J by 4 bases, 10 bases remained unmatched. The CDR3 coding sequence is TGTGCCAGCAGCCGCTTGGGGACAGGTGGCACCGGGGAGCTGTTTTTT. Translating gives CASSRLGTGGTGELFF.

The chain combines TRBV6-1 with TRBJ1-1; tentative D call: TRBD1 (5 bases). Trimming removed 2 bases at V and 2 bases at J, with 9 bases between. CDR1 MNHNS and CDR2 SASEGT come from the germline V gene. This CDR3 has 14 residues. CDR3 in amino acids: CASSEPGGNTEAFF. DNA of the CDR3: TGTGCCAGCAGTGAACCCGGGGGAAACACTGAAGCTTTCTTT.

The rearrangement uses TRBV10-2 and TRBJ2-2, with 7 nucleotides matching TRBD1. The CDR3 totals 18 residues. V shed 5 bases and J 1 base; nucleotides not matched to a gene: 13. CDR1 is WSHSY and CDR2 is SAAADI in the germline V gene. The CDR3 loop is CASSSGQTGTVNTGELFF. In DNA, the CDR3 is TGCGCCAGCAGTTCAGGGCAGACCGGGACAGTGAACACCGGGGAGCTGTTTTTT.

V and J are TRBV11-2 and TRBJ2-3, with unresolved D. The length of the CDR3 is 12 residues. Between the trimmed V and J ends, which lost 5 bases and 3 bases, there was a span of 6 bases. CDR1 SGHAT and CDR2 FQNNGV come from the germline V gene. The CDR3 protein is CASSKTTDTQYF. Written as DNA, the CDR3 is TGTGCCAGCAGCAAGACAACAGATACGCAGTATTTT. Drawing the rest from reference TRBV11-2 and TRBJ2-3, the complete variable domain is EAGVAQSPRYKIIEKRQSVAFWCNPISGHATLYWYQQILGQGPKLLIQFQNNGVVDDSQLPKDRFSAERLKGVDSTLKIQPAKLEDSAVYLCASSKTTDTQYFGPGTRLTVL.

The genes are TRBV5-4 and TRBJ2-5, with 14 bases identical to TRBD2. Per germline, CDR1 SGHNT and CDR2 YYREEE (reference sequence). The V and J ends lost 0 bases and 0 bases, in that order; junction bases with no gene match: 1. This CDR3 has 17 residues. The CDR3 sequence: CASSLGTSGGNQETQYF. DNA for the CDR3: TGTGCCAGCAGCTTGGGGACTAGCGGGGGGAACCAAGAGACCCAGTACTTC.

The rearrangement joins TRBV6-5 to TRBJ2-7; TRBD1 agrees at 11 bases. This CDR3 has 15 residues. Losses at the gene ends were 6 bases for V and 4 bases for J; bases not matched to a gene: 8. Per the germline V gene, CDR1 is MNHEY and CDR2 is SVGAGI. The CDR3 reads CASSLDRGHVYEQYF. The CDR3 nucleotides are TGTGCCAGCAGCCTGGACAGGGGGCATGTGTACGAGCAGTACTTC.

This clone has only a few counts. DNA for the CDR3: TGTGCCAGTATCGGGGGGACTCCAGATACGCAGTATTTT. This sequence encodes CASIGGTPDTQYF. The chain links TRBV28 to TRBJ2-3, with 7 bases matching TRBD2. The CDR3 is 13 residues long. V dropped 9 bases and J dropped 4; count of bases not matched to a gene: 7. Germline CDR1 is MDHEN and CDR2 is SYDVKM.